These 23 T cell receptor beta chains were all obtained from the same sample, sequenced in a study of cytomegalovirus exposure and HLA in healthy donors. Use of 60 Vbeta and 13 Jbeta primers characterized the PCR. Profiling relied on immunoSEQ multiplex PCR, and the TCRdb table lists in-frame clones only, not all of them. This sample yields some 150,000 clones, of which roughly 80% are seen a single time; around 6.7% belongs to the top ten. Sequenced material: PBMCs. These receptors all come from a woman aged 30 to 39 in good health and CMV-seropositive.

The chain's CDR3 is CASSPTNLAGMQFF. In nucleotides, the CDR3 is TGTGCCAGCAGCCCCACTAACCTAGCGGGGATGCAGTTCTTC. The gene calls are TRBV7-6 and TRBJ2-1; the match to TRBD2 covers 9 bases. Germline V lookup: CDR1 SGHVS, CDR2 FNYEAQ. CDR3 length equals 14 residues. Unmatched junction bases numbered 11, after V lost 5 bases and J lost 12 bases.

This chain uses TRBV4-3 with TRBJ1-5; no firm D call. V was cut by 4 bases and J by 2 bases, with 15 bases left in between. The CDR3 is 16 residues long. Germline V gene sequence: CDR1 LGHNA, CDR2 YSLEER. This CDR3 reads CASSLGVGVGNQPQHF. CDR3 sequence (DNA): TGCGCCAGCAGCCTCGGGGTGGGTGTCGGCAATCAGCCCCAGCATTTT.

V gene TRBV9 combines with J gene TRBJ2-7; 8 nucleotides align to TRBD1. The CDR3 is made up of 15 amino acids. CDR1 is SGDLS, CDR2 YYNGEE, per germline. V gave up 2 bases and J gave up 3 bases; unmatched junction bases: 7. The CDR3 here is CASSVQGQGLYEQYF. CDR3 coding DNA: TGTGCCAGCAGCGTCCAAGGACAGGGTCTCTACGAGCAGTACTTC. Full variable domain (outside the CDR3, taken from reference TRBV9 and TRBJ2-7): DSGVTQTPKHLITATGQRVTLRCSPRSGDLSVYWYQQSLDQGLQFLIQYYNGEERAKGNILERFSAQQFPDLHSELNLSSLELGDSALYFCASSVQGQGLYEQYFGPGTRLTVT.

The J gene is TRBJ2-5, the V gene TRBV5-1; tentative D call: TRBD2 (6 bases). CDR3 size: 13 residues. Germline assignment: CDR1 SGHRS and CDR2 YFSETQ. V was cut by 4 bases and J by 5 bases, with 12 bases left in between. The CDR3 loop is CASSPTRGETQYF. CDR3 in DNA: TGCGCCAGCAGCCCAACCCGGGGGGAGACCCAGTACTTC.

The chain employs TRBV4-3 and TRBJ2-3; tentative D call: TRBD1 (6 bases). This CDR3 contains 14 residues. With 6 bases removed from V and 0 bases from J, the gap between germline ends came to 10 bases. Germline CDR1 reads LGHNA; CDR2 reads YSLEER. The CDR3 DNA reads TGCGCCAGCAGAAGACAGGCTAGCACAGATACGCAGTATTTT. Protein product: CASRRQASTDTQYF.

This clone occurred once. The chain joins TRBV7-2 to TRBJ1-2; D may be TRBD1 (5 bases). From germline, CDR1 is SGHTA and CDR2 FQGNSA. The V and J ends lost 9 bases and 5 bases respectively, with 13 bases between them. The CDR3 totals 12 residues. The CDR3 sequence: CARRGLTYGYTF. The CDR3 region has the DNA TGTGCCAGGAGGGGACTTACGTATGGCTACACCTTC. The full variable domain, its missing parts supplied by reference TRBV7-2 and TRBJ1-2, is GAGVSQSPSNKVTEKGKDVELRCDPISGHTALYWYRQSLGQGLEFLIYFQGNSAPDKSGLPSDRFSAERTGGSVSTLTIQRTQQEDSAVYLCARRGLTYGYTFGSGTRLTVV.

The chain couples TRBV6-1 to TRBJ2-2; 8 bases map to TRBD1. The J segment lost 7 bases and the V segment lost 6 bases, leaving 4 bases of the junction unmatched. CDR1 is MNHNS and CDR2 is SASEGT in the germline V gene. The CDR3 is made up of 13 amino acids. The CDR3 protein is CASRETGDGELFF. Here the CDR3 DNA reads TGTGCCAGCAGGGAGACAGGGGACGGGGAGCTGTTTTTT.

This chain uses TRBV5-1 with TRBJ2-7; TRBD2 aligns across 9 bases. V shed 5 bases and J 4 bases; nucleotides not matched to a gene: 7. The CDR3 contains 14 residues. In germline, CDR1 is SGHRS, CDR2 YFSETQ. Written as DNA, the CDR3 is TGCGCCAGCAGAGCTAGCGGGGCAGAGTACGAGCAGTACTTC. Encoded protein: CASRASGAEYEQYF.

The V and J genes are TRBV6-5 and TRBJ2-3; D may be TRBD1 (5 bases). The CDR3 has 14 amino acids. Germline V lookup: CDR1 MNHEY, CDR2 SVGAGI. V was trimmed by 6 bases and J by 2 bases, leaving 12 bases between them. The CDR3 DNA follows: TGTGCCAGCAGACCCCAGGGTTTCACAGATACGCAGTATTTT. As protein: CASRPQGFTDTQYF.

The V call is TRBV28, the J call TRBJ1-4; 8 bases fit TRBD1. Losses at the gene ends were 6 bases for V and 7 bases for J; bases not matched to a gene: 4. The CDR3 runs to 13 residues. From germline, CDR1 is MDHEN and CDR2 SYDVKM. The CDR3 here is CASSSTGGEKLFF. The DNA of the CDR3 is TGTGCCAGCAGCTCCACAGGGGGTGAAAAACTGTTTTTT.

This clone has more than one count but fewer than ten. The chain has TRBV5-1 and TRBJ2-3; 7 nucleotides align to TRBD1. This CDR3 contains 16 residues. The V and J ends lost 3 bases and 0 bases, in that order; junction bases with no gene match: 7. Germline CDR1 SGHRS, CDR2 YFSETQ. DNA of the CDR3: TGCGCCAGCAGCTCCGGGACAGACCGGAGCACAGATACGCAGTATTTT. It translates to CASSSGTDRSTDTQYF.

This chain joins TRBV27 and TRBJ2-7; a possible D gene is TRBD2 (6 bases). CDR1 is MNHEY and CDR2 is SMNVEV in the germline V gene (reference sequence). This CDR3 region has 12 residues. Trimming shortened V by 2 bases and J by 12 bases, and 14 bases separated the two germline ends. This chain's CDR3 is CASSLRWGRRYF. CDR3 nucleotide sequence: TGTGCCAGCAGTTTACGTTGGGGGAGGAGGTACTTC.

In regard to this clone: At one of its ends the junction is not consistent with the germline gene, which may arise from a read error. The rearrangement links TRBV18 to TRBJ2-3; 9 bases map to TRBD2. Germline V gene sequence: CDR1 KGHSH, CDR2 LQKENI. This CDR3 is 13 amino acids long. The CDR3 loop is CAGNSGGTDTQYF. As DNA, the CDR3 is TGTGCCGGAAATAGCGGGGGCACGGATACGCAGTATTTT.

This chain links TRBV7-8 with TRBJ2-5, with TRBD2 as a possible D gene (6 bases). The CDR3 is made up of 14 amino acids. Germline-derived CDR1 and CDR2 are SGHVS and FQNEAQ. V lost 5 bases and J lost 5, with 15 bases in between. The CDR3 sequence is CASSPNRGSETQYF. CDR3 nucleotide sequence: TGTGCCAGCAGCCCAAATCGGGGGAGCGAGACCCAGTACTTC.

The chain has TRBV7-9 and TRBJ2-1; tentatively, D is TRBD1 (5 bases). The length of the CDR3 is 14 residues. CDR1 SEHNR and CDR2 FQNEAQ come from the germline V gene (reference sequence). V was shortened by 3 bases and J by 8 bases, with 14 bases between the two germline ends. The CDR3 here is CASSFTRERDEQFF. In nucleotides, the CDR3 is TGTGCCAGCAGCTTCACCAGGGAACGGGATGAGCAGTTCTTC.

The CDR3 DNA is TGTGCCAGCAGTTTCGGGGGGGTAGAAGAGACCCAGTACTTC. Translation gives CASSFGGVEETQYF. V and J are TRBV5-4 and TRBJ2-5; 8 bases map to TRBD2. CDR1 and CDR2 from the germline V gene are SGHNT and YYREEE (reference sequence). V shed 5 bases and J 3 bases; nucleotides not matched to a gene: 6. CDR3 length: 14 amino acids.

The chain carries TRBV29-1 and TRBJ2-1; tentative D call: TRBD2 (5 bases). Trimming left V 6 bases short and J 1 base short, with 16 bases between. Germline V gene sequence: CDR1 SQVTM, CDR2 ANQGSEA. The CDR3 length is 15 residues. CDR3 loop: CSVRPSLRSYNEQFF. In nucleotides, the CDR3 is TGCAGCGTCAGACCTAGCTTAAGGTCCTACAATGAGCAGTTCTTC.

The CDR3 DNA is TGTGCCAGCAGCTTAGGCGCCGGGGGGGCAACCGGGGAGCTGTTTTTT. It codes for CASSLGAGGATGELFF. The chain has TRBV7-9 and TRBJ2-2; TRBD2 matches at 8 bases. The CDR3 sequence is 16 residues long. Trimming took 1 base from V and 5 from J; bases not matched to a gene: 6. From germline, CDR1 is SEHNR and CDR2 FQNEAQ (reference sequence).

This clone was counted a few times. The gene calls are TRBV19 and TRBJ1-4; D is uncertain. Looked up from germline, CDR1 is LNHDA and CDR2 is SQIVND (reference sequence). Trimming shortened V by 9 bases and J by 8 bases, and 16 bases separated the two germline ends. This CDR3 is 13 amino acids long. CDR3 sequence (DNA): TGTGCCAGCCAGGTTTTGGGTGGGGAAAAACTGTTTTTT. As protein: CASQVLGGEKLFF. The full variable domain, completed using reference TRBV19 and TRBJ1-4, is DGGITQSPKYLFRKEGQNVTLSCEQNLNHDAMYWYRQDPGQGLRLIYYSQIVNDFQKGDIAEGYSVSREKKESFPLTVTSAQKNPTAFYLCASQVLGGEKLFFGSGTQLSVL.

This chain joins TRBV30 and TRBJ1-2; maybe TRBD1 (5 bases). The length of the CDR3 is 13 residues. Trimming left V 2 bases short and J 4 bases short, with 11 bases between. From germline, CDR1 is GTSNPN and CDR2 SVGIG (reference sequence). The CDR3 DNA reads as TGTGCCTGGAGTCCTTATAGGGGCTATGGCTACACCTTC. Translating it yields CAWSPYRGYGYTF.

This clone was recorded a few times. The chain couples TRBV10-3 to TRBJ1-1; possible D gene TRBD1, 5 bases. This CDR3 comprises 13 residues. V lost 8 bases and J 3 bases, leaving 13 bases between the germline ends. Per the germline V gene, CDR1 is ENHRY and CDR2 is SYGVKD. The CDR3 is CAISAGGDTEAFF. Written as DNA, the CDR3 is TGTGCCATCTCTGCAGGAGGGGACACTGAAGCTTTCTTT.

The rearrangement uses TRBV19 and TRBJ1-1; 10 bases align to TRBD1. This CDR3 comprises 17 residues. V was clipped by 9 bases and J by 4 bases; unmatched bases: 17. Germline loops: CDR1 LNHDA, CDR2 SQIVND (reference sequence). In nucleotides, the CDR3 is TGTGCCAGCAATCCTATCCCCGGGACAGGGGAGGGCACTGAAGCTTTCTTT. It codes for CASNPIPGTGEGTEAFF.

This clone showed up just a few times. The chain's CDR3 is CASSEVGGTGANVLTF. In DNA, the CDR3 is TGTGCCAGCAGTGAGGTGGGGGGGACTGGGGCCAACGTCCTGACTTTC. The chain has TRBV6-4 and TRBJ2-6, with 7 bases identical to TRBD2. This CDR3 comprises 16 residues. The germline CDR1 and CDR2 sequences are MRHNA and SNTAGT. J was trimmed by 2 bases and V by 3 bases; bases with no gene match: 4.